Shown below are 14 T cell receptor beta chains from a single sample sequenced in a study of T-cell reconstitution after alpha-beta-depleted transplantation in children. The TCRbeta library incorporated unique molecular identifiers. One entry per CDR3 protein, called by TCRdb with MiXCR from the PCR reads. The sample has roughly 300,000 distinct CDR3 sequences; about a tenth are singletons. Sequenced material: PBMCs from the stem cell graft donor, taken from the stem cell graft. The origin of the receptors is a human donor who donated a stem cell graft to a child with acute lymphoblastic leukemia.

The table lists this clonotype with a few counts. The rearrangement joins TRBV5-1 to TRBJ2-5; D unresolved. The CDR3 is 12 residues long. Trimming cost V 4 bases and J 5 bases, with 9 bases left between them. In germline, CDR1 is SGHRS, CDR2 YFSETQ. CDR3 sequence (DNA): TGCGCCAGCAGCGCGAACAGTGAGACCCAGTACTTC. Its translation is CASSANSETQYF.

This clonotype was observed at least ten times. The CDR3 DNA reads TGCGCCAGCAGCCAAGCCCCCTTGTATGAGCAGTTCTTC. Protein: CASSQAPLYEQFF. This rearrangement joins TRBV4-1 to TRBJ2-1; D is ambiguous. Per germline, CDR1 MGHRA and CDR2 YSYEKL. Trimming pared 1 base from V and 8 bases from J, leaving 9 bases between. The CDR3 sequence is 13 residues long.

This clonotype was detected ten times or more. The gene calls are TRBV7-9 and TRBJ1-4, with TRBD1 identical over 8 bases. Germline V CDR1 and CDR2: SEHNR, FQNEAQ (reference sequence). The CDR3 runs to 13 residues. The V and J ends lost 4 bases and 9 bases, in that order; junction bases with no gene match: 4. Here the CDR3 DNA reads TGTGCCAGCAGCTCCCGGACAGGGCAAAAACTGTTTTTT. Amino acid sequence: CASSSRTGQKLFF.

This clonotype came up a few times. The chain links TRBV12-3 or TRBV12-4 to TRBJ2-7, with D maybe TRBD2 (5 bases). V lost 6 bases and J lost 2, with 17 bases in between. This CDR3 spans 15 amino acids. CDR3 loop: CASREGPNFAYEQYF. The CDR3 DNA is TGTGCCAGCAGAGAGGGCCCAAATTTTGCCTACGAGCAGTACTTC.

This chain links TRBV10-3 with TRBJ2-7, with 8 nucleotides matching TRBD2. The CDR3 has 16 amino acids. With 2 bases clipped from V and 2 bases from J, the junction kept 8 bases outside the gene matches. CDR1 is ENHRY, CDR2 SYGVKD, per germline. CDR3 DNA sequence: TGTGCCATCAGTGAGCCTGGGGTAGCGGGGACCTACGAGCAGTACTTC. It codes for CAISEPGVAGTYEQYF.

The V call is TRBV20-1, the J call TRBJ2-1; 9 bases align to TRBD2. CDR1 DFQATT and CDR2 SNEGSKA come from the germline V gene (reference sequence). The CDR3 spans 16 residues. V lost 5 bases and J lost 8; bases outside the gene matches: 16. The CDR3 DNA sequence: TGCAGTGCTCTTAGCGGGAGCCCCGGGTTTAGGGATGAGCAGTTCTTC. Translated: CSALSGSPGFRDEQFF.

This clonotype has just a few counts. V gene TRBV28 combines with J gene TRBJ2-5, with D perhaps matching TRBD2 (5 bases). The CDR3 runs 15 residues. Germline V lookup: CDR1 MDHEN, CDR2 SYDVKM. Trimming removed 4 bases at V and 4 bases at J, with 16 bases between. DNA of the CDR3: TGTGCCAGCAGTTCTGCCTCTCGGGGAGCAGAGACCCAGTACTTC. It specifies CASSSASRGAETQYF.

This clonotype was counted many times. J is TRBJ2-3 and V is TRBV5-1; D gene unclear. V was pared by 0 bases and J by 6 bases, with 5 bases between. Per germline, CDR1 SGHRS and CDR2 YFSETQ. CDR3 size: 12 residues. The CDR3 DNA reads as TGCGCCAGCAGCTTGGCTGGTGATACGCAGTATTTT. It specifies CASSLAGDTQYF. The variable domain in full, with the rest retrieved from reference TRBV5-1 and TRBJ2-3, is KAGVTQTPRYLIKTRGQQVTLSCSPISGHRSVSWYQQTPGQGLQFLFEYFSETQRNKGNFPGRFSGRQFSNSRSEMNVSTLELGDSALYLCASSLAGDTQYFGPGTRLTVL.

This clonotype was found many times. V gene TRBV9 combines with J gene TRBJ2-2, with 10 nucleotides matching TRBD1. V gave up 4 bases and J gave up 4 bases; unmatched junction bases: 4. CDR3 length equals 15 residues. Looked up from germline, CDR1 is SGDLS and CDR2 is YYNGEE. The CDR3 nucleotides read TGTGCCAGCAGCCCGCGACAGGGGGCCACCGGGGAGCTGTTTTTT. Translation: CASSPRQGATGELFF. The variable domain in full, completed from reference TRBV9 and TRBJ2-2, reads DSGVTQTPKHLITATGQRVTLRCSPRSGDLSVYWYQQSLDQGLQFLIQYYNGEERAKGNILERFSAQQFPDLHSELNLSSLELGDSALYFCASSPRQGATGELFFGEGSRLTVL.

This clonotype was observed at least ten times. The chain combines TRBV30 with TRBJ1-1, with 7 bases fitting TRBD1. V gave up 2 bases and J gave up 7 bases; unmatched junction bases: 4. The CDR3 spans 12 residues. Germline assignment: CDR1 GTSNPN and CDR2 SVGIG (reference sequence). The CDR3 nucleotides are TGTGCCTGGAGTAGGGGGCCGGGTGAAGCTTTCTTT. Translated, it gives CAWSRGPGEAFF. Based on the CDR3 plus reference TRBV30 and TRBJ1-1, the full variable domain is SQTIHQWPATLVQPVGSPLSLECTVEGTSNPNLYWYRQAAGRGLQLLFYSVGIGQISSEVPQNLSASRPQDRQFILSSKKLLLSDSGFYLCAWSRGPGEAFFGQGTRLTVV.

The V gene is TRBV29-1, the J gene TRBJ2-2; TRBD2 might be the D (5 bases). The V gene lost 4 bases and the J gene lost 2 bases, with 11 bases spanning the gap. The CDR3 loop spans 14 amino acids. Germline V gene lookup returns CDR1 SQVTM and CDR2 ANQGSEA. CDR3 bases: TGCAGCGTTGCGGGAAACACTAACACCGGGGAGCTGTTTTTT. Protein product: CSVAGNTNTGELFF.

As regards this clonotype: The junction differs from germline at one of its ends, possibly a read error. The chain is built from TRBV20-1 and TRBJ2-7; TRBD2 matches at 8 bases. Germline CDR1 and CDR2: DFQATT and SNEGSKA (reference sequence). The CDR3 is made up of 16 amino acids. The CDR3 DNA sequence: TGCTGTGCAAACAACAGGGCACCGGGACTAGGCTACGAGCAGTACTTC. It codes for CCANNRAPGLGYEQYF.

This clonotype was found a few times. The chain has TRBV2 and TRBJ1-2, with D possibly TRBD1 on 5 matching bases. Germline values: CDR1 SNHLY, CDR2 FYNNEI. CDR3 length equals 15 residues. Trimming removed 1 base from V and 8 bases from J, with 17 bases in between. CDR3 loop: CASSEGGQTYMGYTF. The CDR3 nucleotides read TGTGCCAGCAGTGAAGGGGGCCAGACCTATATGGGCTACACCTTC.

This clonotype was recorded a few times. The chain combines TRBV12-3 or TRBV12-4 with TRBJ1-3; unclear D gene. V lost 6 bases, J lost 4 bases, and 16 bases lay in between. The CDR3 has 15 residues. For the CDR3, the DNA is TGTGCCAGCAGCCGCCCCTCAGGCGGAGGAAACACCATATATTTT. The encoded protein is CASSRPSGGGNTIYF.